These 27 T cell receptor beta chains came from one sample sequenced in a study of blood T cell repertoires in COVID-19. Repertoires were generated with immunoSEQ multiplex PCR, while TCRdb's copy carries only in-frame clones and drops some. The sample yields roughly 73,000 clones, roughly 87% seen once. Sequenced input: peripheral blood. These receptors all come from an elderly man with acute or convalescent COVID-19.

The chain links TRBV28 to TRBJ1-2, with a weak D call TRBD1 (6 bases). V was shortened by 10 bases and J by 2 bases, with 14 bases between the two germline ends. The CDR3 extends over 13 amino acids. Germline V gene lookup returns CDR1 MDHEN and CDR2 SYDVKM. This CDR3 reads CATLQGPNYGYTF. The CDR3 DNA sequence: TGTGCCACCTTACAGGGCCCGAACTATGGCTACACCTTC.

The DNA for the CDR3 is TGTGCCAGCAGCCAAGATGTCGTCTCCTACAATGAGCAGTTCTTC. Translation gives CASSQDVVSYNEQFF. This chain links TRBV3-1 (or the pseudogene TRBV3-2) with TRBJ2-1; D is undetermined. There are 15 residues in the CDR3. Germline CDR1 reads LGHDT; CDR2 reads YNNKEL (reference sequence). With 0 bases removed from V and 0 bases from J, the gap between germline ends came to 6 bases.

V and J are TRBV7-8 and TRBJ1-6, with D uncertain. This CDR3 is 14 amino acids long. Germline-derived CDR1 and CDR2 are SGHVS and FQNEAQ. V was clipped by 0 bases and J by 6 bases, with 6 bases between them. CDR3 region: CASSLATGNSPLHF. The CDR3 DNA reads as TGTGCCAGCAGCTTAGCGACGGGTAATTCACCCCTCCACTTT. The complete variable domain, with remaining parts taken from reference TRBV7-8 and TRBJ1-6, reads GAGVSQSPRYKVAKRGQDVALRCDPISGHVSLFWYQQALGQGPEFLTYFQNEAQLDKSGLPSDRFFAERPEGSVSTLKIQRTQQEDSAVYLCASSLATGNSPLHFGNGTRLTVT.

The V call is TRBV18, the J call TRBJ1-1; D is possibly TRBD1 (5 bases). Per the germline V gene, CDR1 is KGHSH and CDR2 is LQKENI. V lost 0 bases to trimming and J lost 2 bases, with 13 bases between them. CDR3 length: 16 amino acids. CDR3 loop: CASSPPGAAFNTEAFF. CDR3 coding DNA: TGTGCCAGCTCACCACCAGGGGCAGCGTTTAACACTGAAGCTTTCTTT.

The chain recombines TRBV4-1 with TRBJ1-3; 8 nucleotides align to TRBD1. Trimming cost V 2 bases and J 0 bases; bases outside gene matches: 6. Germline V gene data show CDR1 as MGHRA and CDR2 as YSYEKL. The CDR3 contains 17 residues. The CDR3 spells CASSQSRTGNSGNTIYF. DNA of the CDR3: TGCGCCAGCAGCCAATCCAGGACAGGGAACTCTGGAAACACCATATATTTT.

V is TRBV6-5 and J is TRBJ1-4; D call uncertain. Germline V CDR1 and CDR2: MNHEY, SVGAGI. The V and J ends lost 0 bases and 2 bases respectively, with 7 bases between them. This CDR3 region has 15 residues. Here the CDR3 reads CASSYSGRTNEKLFF. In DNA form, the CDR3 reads TGTGCCAGCAGTTACTCGGGCAGGACTAATGAAAAACTGTTTTTT.

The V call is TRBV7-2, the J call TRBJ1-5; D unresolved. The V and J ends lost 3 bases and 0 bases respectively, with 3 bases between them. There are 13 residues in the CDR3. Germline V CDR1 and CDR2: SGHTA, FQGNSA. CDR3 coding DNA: TGTGCCAGCAGCTTTTATAGCAATCAGCCCCAGCATTTT. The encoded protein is CASSFYSNQPQHF.

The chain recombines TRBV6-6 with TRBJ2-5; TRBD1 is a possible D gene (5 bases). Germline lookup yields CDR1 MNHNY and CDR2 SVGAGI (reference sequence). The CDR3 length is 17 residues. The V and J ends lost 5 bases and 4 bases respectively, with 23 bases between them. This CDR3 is CASSPTPHFRVRETQYF. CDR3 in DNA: TGTGCCAGCAGTCCCACCCCGCATTTCAGGGTTAGAGAGACCCAGTACTTC.

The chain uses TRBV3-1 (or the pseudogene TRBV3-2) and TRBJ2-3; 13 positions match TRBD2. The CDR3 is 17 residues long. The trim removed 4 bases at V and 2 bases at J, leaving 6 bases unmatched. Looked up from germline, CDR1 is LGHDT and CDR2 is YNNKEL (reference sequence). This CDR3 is CASSPTSGGPFTDTQYF. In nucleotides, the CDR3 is TGTGCCAGCAGCCCGACTAGCGGGGGGCCCTTCACAGATACGCAGTATTTT.

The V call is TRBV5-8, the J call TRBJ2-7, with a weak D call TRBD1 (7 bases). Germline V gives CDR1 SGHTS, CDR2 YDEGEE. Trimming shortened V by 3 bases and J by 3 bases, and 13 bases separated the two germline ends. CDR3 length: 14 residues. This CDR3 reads CASSSSGGYYEQYF. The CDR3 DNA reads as TGTGCCAGCAGCTCTTCAGGGGGGTACTACGAGCAGTACTTC.

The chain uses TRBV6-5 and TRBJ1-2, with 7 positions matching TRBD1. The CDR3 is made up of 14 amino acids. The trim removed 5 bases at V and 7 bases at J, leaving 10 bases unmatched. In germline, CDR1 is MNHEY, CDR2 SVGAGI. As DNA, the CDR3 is TGTGCCAGCAGTCCCCCGACAGGGCTTGGTGGCTACACCTTC. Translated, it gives CASSPPTGLGGYTF.

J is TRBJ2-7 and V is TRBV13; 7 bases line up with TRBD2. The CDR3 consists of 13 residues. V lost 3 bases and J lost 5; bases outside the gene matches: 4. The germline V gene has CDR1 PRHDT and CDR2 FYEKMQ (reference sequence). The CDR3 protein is CASSFRGRDEQYF. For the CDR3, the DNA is TGTGCCAGCAGCTTCCGGGGGAGGGACGAGCAGTACTTC.

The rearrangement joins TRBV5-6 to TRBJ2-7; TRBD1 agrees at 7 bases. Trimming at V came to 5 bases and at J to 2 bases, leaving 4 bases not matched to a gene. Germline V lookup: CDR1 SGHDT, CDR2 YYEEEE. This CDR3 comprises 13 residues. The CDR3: CASSSGTAYEQYF. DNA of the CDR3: TGTGCCAGCAGTTCCGGGACAGCCTACGAGCAGTACTTC.

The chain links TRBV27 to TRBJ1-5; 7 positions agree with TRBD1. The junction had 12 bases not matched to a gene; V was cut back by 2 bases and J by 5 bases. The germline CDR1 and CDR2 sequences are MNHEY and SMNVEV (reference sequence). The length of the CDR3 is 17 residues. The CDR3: CASSLTKTNGQDQPQHF. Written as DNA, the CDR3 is TGTGCCAGCAGTTTAACAAAGACCAACGGACAGGATCAGCCCCAGCATTTT.

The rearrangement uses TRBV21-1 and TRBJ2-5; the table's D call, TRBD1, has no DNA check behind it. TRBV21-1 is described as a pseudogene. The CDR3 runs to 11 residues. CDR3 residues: CAGDSQETQYF. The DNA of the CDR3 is TGTGCCGGTGACAGCCAAGAGACCCAGTACTTC.

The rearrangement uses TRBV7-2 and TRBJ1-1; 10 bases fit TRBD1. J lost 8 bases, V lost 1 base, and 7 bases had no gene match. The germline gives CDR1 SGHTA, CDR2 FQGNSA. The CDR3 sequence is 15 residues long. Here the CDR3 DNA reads TGTGCCAGCAGCTTAGTCGGGACAGGGGATTGGGAAGCTTTCTTT. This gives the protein CASSLVGTGDWEAFF.

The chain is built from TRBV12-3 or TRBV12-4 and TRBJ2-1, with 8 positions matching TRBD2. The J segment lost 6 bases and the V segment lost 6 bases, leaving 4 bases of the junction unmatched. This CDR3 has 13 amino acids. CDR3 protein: CASRRTSFNEQFF. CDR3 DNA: TGTGCCAGCAGACGGACTAGCTTCAATGAGCAGTTCTTC.

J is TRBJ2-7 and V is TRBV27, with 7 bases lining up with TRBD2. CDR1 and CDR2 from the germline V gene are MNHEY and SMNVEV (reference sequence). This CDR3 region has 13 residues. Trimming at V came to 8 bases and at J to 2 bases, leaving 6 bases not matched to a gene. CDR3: CASRAGATYEQYF. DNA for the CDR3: TGTGCCAGCCGGGCGGGAGCTACCTACGAGCAGTACTTC.

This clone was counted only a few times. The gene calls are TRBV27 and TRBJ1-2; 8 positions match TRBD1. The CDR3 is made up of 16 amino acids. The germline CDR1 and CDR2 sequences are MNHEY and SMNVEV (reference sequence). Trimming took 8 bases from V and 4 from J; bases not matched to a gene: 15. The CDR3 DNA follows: TGTGCCAGCTCCTCCCTCGGCAGGGGGCTCCTCTATGGCTACACCTTC. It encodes CASSSLGRGLLYGYTF.

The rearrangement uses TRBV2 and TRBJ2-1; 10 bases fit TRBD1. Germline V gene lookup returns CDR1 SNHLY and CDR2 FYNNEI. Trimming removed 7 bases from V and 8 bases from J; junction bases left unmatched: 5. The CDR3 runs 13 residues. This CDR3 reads CASIMDRGDEQFF. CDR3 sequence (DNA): TGTGCCAGCATCATGGACAGGGGGGATGAGCAGTTCTTC.

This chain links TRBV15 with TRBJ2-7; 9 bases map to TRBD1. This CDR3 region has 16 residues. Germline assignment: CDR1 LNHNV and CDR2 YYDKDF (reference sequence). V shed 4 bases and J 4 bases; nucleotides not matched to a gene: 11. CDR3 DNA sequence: TGTGCCACCAGCACCGCCCGGGACAGGGTCGAATACGAGCAGTACTTC. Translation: CATSTARDRVEYEQYF.

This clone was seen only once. The CDR3 is CATSSPEDRGLAHYGYTF. The CDR3 DNA is TGTGCCACCAGCAGCCCCGAGGACAGGGGCCTCGCCCACTATGGCTACACCTTC. The gene calls are TRBV15 and TRBJ1-2; 9 nucleotides agree with TRBD1. V gave up 3 bases and J gave up 3 bases; unmatched junction bases: 14. The germline V gene encodes CDR1 LNHNV and CDR2 YYDKDF (reference sequence). The CDR3 loop spans 18 amino acids.

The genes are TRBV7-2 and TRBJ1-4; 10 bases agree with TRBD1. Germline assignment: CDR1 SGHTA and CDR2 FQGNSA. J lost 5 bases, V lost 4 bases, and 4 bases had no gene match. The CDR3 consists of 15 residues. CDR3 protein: CASSSTGGENEKLFF. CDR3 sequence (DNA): TGTGCCAGCAGCTCGACAGGGGGCGAAAATGAAAAACTGTTTTTT.

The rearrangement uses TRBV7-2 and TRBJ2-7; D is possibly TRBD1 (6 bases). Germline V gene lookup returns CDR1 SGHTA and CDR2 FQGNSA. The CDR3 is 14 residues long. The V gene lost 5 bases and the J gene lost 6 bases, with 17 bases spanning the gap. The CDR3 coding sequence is TGTGCCAGCAGCAGCTCCACAGGGCTCTCCGAGCAGTACTTC. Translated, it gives CASSSSTGLSEQYF. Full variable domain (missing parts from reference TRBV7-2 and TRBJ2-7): GAGVSQSPSNKVTEKGKDVELRCDPISGHTALYWYRQSLGQGLEFLIYFQGNSAPDKSGLPSDRFSAERTGGSVSTLTIQRTQQEDSAVYLCASSSSTGLSEQYFGPGTRLTVT.

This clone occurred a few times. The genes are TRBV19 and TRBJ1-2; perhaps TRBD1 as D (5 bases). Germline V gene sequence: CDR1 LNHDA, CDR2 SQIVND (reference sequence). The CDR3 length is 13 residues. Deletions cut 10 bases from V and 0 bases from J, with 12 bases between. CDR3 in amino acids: CATSDKPNYGYTF. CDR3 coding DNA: TGTGCCACCTCGGACAAGCCTAACTATGGCTACACCTTC. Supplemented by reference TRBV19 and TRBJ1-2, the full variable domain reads DGGITQSPKYLFRKEGQNVTLSCEQNLNHDAMYWYRQDPGQGLRLIYYSQIVNDFQKGDIAEGYSVSREKKESFPLTVTSAQKNPTAFYLCATSDKPNYGYTFGSGTRLTVV.

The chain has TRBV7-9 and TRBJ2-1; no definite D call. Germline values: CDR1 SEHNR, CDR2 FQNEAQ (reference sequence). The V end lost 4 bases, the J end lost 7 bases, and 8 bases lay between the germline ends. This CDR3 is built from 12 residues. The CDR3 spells CASSSILNEQFF. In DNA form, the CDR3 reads TGTGCCAGCAGCTCCATACTGAATGAGCAGTTCTTC. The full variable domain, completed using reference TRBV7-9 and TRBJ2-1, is DTGVSQNPRHKITKRGQNVTFRCDPISEHNRLYWYRQTLGQGPEFLTYFQNEAQLEKSRLLSDRFSAERPKGSFSTLEIQRTEQGDSAMYLCASSSILNEQFFGPGTRLTVL.

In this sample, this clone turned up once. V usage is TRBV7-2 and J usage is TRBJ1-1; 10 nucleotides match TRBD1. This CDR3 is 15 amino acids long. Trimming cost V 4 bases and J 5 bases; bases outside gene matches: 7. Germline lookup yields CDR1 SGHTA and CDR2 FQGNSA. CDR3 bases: TGTGCCAGCAGCTCCCGACAGGGGGCGAAAACTGAAGCTTTCTTT. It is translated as CASSSRQGAKTEAFF.